This TCR beta chain was captured in a study of OX40 agonist ivuxolimab in advanced cancers. The wider study: Patients were infused with ivuxolimab every 2 weeks at 0.01 to 10 mg/kg.

The method was immunoSEQ multiplex PCR; TCRdb's version includes in-frame clones alone and lacks a portion of them. The data show over 55,000 clones, with approximately 90% seen just once and roughly 1% held by the top ten. Study-wide results and limits: Fewer expanded clones were found on average in CD4+ than in CD8+ T cells.

Trimming removed 1 base at V and 1 base at J, with 10 bases between. The CDR3 consists of 15 residues. CDR1 is SGHRS and CDR2 is YFSETQ in the germline V gene. Details on this clone: Antigen specificity is unknown.

J is TRBJ2-3 and V is TRBV5-1; no firm D call. This clonotype was sampled from an adult with an advanced solid tumor such as melanoma, head and neck, liver or kidney cancer. This sample comprised CD4+ or CD8+ T cells sorted from blood, obtained in a trial of the OX40 agonist ivuxolimab. This CDR3 is CASSLMGIRTDTQYF. CDR3 nucleotide sequence: TGCGCCAGCAGCTTGATGGGGATACGCACAGATACGCAGTATTTT.